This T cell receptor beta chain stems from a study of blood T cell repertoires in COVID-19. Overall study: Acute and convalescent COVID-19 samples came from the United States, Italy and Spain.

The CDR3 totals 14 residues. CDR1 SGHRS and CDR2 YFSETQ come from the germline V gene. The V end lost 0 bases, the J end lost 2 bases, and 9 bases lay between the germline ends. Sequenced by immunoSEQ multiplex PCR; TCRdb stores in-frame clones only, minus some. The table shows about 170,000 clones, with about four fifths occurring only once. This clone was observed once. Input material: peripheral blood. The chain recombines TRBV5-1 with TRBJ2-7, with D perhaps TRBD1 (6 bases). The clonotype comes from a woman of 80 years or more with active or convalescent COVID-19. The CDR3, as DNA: TGCGCCAGCAGCTTGGCACAGGGTACCTACGAGCAGTACTTC. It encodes CASSLAQGTYEQYF.